The source of this TCR beta chain is a study of blood T cells in healthy people across ages. PBMCs were isolated at a quantity of at least 6 million per sample. A J-beta primer mix and a sample-barcoded 5' primer were used in a second PCR of roughly 6 to 11 cycles. Each cDNA molecule was tagged by a template-switch adaptor with 12 random nucleotides. TCRdb independently ran MiXCR on the 5' RACE reads; one entry per CDR3 protein. In the table there are approximately 800,000 distinct CDR3 sequences, 40% to 65% of which are singletons. About this clonotype: Its matching antigen is unknown.

Overall study findings and caveats: Because sorting was not performed, PBMCs prevented conclusive naive versus antigen-experienced comparison.

This CDR3 has 13 amino acids. The germline V gene encodes CDR1 DFQATT and CDR2 SNEGSKA (reference sequence). The source of this sequence is a man older than 75 in good health. The genes are TRBV20-1 and TRBJ2-5; 10 bases map to TRBD2. The end of the DNA aligns better with TRBJ2-7, so the J call may be wrong. Sequencing input: blood. CDR3 sequence reads: CSARASGSTEQYF. Here the CDR3 DNA reads TGCAGTGCTAGGGCTAGCGGGAGTACCGAGCAGTACTTC.